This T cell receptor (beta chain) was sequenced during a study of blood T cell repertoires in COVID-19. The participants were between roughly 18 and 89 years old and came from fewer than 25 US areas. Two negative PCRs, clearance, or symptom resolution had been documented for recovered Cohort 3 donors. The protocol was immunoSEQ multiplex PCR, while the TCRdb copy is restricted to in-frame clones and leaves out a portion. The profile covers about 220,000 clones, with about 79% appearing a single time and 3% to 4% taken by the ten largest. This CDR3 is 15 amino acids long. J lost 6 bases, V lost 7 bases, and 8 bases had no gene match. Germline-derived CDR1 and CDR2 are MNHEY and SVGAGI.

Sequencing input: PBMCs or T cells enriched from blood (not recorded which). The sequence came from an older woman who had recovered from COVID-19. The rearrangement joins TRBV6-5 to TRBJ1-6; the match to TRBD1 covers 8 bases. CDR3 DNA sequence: TGTGCCAGCACAAGGACAGGGTCGTCTAATTCACCCCTCCACTTT. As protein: CASTRTGSSNSPLHF.